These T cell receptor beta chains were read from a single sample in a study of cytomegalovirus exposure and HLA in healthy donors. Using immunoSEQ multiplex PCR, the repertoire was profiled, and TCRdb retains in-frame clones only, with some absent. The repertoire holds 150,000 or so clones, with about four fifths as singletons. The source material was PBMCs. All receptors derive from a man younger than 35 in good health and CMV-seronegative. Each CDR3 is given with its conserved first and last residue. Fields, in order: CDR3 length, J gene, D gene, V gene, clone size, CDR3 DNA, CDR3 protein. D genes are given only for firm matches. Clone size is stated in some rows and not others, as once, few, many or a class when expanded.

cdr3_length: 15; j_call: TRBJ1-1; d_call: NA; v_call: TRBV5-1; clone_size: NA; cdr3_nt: TGCGCCAGCAGCTTGGTGGGGGGACCGAACACTGAAGCTTTCTTT; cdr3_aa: CASSLVGGPNTEAFF
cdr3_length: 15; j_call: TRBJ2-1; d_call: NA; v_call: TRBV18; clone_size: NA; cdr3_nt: TGTGCCAGCTCACCAGGGGGCTCCATTTACAATGAGCAGTTCTTC; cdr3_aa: CASSPGGSIYNEQFF
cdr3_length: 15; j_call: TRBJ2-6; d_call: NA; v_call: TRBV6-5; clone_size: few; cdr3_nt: TGTGCCAGCACTTGGGCCGGGATGGGGGCCAACGGCCTGACTTTC; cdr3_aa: CASTWAGMGANGLTF
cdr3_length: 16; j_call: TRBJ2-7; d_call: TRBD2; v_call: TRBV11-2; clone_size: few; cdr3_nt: TGTGCCAGCAGCTTAGGGGCTAGCGGCTTCTCCTACGAGCAGTACTTC; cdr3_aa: CASSLGASGFSYEQYF
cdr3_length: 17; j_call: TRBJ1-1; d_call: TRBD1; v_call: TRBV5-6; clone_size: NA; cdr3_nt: TGTGCCAGCAGTTCGCAGGGACAGGGGGCCTTGAACACTGAAGCTTTCTTT; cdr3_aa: CASSSQGQGALNTEAFF
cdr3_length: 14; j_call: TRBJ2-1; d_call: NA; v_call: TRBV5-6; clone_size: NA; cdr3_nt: TGTGCCAGCAGCTTAGGAGCCAGATTAAACGAGCAGTTCTTC; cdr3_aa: CASSLGARLNEQFF
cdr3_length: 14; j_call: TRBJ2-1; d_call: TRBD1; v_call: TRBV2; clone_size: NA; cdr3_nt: TGTGCCAGCAGGGACAGGTTTGGCGTTAATGAGCAGTTCTTC; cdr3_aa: CASRDRFGVNEQFF
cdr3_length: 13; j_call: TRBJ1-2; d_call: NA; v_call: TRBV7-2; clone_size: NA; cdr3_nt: TGTGCCAGCAGCTCTCAGGACAGCTATGGCTACACCTTC; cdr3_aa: CASSSQDSYGYTF
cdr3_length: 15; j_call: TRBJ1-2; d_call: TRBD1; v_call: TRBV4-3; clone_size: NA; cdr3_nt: TGCGCCAGCAGCCGATCCGGGACAGGGTCCTTTGGCTACACCTTC; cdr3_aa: CASSRSGTGSFGYTF
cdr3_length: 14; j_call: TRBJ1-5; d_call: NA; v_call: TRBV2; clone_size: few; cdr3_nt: TGTGCCAGCAGTATCCGGGTTAGCAATCAGCCCCAGCATTTT; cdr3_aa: CASSIRVSNQPQHF
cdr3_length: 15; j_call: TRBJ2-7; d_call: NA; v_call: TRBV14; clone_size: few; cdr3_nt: TGTGCCAGCAGCCAAGGTAGCGCGGTTACCTACGAGCAGTACTTC; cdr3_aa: CASSQGSAVTYEQYF
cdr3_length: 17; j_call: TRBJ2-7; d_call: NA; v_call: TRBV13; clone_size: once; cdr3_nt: TGTGCCAGCAGCTTAGGTGCAGGGGCTGGGGGATTCTACGAGCAGTACTTC; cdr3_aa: CASSLGAGAGGFYEQYF
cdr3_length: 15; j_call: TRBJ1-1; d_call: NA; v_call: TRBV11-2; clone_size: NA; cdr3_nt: TGTGCCAGCAGCTTAGGCTGGACGGGGAACACCGAAGCTTTCTTT; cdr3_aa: CASSLGWTGNTEAFF
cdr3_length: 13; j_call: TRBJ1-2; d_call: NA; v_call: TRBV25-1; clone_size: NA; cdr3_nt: TGTGCCAGCAGTGCGGGTGTGGGCTATGGCTACACCTTC; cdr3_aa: CASSAGVGYGYTF
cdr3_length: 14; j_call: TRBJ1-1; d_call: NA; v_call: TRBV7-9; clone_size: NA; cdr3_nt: TGTGCCAGCAGCCCAGGACTGGTTTCCGCTGAAGCTTTCTTT; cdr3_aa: CASSPGLVSAEAFF
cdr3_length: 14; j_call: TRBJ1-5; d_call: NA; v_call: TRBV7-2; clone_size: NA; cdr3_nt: TGTGCCAGCAGCTTAGCAGGGGGAGAGCAGCCCCAGCATTTT; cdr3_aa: CASSLAGGEQPQHF
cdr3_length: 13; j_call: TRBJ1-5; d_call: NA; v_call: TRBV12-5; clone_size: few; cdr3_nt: TGTGCTAGTGGGGCGGAGGAAGGTCAGCCCCAGCATTTT; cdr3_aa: CASGAEEGQPQHF
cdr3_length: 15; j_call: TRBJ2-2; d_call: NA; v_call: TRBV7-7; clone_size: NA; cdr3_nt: TGTGCCAGCAGACTTAGCCCGGCGAACACCGGGGAGCTGTTTTTT; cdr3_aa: CASRLSPANTGELFF
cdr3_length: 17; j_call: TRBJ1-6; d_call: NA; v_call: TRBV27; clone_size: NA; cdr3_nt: TGTGCCAGCAGTTTACTTCCAGTGGGACAACATAATTCACCCCTCCACTTT; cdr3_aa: CASSLLPVGQHNSPLHF
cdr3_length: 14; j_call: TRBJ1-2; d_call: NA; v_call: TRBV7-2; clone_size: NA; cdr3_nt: TGCGCCAGCAGCCCCGCAGTCCCCTCATATGGCTACACCTTC; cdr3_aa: CASSPAVPSYGYTF
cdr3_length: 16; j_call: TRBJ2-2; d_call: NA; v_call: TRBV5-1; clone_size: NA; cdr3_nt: TGCGCCAGCAGCTCGGGCGACAGTTCCCACACCGGGGAGCTGTTTTTT; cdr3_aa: CASSSGDSSHTGELFF
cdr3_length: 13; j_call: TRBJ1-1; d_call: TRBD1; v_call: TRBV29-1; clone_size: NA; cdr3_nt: TGCAGCGTGGGACAGGGTTTAAGAACTGAAGCTTTCTTT; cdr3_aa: CSVGQGLRTEAFF
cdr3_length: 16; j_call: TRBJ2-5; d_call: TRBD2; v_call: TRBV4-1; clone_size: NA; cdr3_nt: TGCGCCAGCAGCCCGTCGACTAGCGGGGGGGTGGAGACCCAGTACTTC; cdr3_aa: CASSPSTSGGVETQYF
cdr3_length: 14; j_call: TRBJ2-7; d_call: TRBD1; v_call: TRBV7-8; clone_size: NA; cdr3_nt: TGTGCCAGCAGCTCGACAGGGGGGCTCTACGAGCAGTACTTC; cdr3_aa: CASSSTGGLYEQYF
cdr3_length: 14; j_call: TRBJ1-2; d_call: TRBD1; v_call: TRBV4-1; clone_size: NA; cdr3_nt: TGCGCCAGCAGCTTAGGGACAGGGGCCGGTGGCTACACCTTC; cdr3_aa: CASSLGTGAGGYTF
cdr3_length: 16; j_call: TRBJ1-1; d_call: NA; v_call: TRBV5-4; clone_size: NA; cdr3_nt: TGTGCCAGCAGCTTGGCCCGGGTGGGCGGGGGAGATGAAGCTTTCTTT; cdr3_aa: CASSLARVGGGDEAFF
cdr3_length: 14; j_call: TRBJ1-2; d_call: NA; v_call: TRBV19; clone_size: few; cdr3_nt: TGTGCCAGTAGGGAAGGACAGCTTAACTATGGCTACACCTTC; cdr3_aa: CASREGQLNYGYTF
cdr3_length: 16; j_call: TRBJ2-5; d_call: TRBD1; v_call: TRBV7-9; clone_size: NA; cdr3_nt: TGTGCCAGCAGCCCGTCCCCCGGGACAGACCAAGAGACCCAGTACTTC; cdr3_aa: CASSPSPGTDQETQYF